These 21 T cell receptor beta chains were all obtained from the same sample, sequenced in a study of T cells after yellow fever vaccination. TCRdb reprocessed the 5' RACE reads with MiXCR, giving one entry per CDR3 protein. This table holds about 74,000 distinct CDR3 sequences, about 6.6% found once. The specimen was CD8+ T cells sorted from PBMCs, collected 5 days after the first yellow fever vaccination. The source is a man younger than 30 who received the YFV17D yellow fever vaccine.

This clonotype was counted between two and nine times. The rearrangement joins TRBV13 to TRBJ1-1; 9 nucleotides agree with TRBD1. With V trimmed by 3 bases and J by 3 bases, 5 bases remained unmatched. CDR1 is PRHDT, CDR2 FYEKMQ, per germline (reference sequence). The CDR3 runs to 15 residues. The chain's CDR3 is CASSFYRGRDTEAFF. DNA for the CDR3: TGTGCCAGCAGCTTCTACAGGGGGCGCGACACTGAAGCTTTCTTT.

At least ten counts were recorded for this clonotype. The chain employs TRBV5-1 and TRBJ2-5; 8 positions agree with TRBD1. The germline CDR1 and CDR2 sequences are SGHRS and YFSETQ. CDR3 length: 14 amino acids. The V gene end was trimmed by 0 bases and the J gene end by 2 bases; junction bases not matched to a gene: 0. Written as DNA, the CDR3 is TGCGCCAGCAGCTTGGGGGACAGGCAAGAGACCCAGTACTTC. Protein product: CASSLGDRQETQYF.

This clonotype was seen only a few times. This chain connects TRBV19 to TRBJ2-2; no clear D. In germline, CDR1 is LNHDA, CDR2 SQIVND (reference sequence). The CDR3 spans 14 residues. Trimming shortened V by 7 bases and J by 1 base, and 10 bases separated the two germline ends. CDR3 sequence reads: CASTLDENTGELFF. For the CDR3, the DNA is TGTGCCAGTACCTTGGACGAGAACACCGGGGAGCTGTTTTTT.

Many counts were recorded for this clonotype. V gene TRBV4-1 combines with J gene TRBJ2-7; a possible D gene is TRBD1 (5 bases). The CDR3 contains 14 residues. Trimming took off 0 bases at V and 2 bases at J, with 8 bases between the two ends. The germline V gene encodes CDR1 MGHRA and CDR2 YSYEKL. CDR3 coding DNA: TGCGCCAGCAGCCAAGATCCAGGGCCCTACGAGCAGTACTTC. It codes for CASSQDPGPYEQYF.

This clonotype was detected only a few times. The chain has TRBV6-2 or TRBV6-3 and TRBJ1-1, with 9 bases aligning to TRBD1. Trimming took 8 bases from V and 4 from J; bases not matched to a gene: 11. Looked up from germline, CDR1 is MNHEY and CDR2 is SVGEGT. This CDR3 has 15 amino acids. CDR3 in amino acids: CASGVQGAAGTEAFF. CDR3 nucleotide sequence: TGTGCCAGCGGAGTACAGGGGGCTGCGGGCACTGAAGCTTTCTTT.

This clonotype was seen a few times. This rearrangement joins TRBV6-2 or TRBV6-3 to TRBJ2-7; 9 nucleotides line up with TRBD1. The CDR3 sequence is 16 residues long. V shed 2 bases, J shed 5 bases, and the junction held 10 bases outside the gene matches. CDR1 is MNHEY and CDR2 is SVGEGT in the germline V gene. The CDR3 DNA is TGTGCCAGCAGTTACGCAAGGACAGGGGTCTTGGACGAGCAGTACTTC. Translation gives CASSYARTGVLDEQYF.

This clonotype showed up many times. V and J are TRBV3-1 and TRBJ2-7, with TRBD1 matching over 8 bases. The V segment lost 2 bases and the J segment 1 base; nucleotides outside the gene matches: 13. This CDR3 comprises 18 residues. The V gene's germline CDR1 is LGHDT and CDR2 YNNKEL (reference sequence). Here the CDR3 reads CASSQLIGQGPRSYEQYF. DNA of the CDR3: TGTGCCAGCAGCCAACTTATCGGACAGGGACCAAGATCCTACGAGCAGTACTTC.

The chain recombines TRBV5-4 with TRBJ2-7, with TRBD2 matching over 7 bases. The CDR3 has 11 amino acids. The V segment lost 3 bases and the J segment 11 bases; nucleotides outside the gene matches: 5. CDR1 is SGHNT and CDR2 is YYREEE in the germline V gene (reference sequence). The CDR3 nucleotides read TGTGCCAGCAGCTGGGCGGGGGAGGAGTACTTC. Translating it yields CASSWAGEEYF.

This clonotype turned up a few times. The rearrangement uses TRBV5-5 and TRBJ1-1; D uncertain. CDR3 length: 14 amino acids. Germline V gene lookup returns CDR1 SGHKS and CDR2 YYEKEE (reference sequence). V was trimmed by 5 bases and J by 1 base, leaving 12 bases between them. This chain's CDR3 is CASRPWTANTEAFF. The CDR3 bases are TGTGCCAGCAGACCCTGGACGGCGAACACTGAAGCTTTCTTT.

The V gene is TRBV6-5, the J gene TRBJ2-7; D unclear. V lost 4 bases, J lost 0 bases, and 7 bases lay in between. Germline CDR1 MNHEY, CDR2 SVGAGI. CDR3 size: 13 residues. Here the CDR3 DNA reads TGTGCCAGCAGTTCGGCGAGCTCCTACGAGCAGTACGTC. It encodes CASSSASSYEQYV.

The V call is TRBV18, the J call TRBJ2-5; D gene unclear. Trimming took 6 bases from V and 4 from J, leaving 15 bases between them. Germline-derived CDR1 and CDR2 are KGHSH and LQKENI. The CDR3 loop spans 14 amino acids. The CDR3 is CASSDPRVGETQYF. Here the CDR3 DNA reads TGTGCCAGCTCCGACCCGCGAGTTGGAGAGACCCAGTACTTC.

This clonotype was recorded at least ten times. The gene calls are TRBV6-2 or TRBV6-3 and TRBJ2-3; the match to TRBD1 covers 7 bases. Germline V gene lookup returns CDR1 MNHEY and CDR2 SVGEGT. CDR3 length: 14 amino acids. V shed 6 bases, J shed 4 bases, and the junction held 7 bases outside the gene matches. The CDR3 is CASRDRANADTQYF. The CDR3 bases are TGTGCCAGCAGAGACAGGGCGAATGCAGATACGCAGTATTTT.

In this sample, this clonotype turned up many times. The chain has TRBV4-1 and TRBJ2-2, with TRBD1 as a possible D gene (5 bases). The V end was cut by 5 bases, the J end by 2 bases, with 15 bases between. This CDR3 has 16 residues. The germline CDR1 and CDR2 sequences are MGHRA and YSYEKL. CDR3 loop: CASSFWSQGNTGELFF. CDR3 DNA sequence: TGCGCCAGCAGCTTCTGGAGCCAGGGTAACACCGGGGAGCTGTTTTTT.

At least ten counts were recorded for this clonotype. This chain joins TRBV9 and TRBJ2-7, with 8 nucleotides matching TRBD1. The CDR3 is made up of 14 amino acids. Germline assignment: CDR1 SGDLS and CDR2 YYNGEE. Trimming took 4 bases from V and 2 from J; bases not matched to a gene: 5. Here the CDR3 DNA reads TGTGCCAGCAGCCCCTCGGACAGGGCCTACGAGCAGTACTTC. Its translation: CASSPSDRAYEQYF.

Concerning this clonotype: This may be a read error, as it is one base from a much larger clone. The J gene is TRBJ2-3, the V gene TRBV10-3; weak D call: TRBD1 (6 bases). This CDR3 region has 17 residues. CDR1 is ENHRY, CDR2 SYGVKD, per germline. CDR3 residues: CAISESSGWGRTDAQYF. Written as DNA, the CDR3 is TGTGCCATCAGTGAGTCTTCGGGATGGGGAAGGACAGATGCGCAGTATTTT.

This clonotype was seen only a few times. CDR3 sequence: CASSHRSGRGGIYEQFF. CDR3 coding DNA: TGTGCCAGCAGCCACAGGTCTGGGCGGGGGGGCATATATGAGCAGTTCTTC. The chain is built from TRBV7-6 and TRBJ2-1, with TRBD2 matching 9 bases. CDR1 and CDR2 from the germline V gene are SGHVS and FNYEAQ. This CDR3 region has 17 residues. V trimming: 5 bases; J trimming: 8 bases; junction bases outside the gene matches: 16.

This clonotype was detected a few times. This CDR3 is CASSYDRVNTEAFF. DNA of the CDR3: TGTGCCAGCAGTTACGACAGGGTGAACACTGAAGCTTTCTTT. The chain uses TRBV6-5 and TRBJ1-1, with 7 bases identical to TRBD1. Germline V lookup: CDR1 MNHEY, CDR2 SVGAGI. This CDR3 region has 14 residues. J lost 0 bases, V lost 2 bases, and 0 bases had no gene match.

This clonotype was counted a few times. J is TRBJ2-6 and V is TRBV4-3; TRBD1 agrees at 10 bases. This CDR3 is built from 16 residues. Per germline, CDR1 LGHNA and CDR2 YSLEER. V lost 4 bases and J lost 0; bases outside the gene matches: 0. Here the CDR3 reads CASSRTGGSGANVLTF. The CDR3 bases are TGCGCCAGCAGCCGGACAGGGGGCTCTGGGGCCAACGTCCTGACTTTC.

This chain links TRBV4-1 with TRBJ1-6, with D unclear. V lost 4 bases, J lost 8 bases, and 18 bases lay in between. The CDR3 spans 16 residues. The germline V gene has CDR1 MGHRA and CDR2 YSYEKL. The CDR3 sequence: CASSRLPNRKDSPLHF. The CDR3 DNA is TGCGCCAGCAGCCGATTGCCGAATCGGAAAGATTCACCCCTCCACTTT.

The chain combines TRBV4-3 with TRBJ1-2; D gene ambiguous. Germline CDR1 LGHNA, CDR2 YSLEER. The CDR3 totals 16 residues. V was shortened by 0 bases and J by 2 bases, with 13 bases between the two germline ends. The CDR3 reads CASSQEWEGGNYGYTF. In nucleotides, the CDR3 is TGCGCCAGCAGCCAAGAGTGGGAGGGAGGGAACTATGGCTACACCTTC.

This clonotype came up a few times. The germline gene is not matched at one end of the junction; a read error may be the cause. CDR3 in amino acids: CASSLGLAGAASGELFF. The CDR3 nucleotides are TGTGCTAGCAGCCTGGGACTAGCGGGGGCTGCAAGCGGGGAGCTGTTTTTT. The V call is TRBV7-7, the J call TRBJ2-2, with 14 nucleotides matching TRBD2. This CDR3 region has 17 residues. Germline lookup yields CDR1 SSHAT and CDR2 FNYEAQ (reference sequence).